This record looks at one T cell receptor beta chain sequence and its context. A CD45RA-negative memory subset and a CD45RA+ naive subset were separated from the CD4+ cells. Deletions cut 3 bases from V and 0 bases from J, with 13 bases between. In germline, CDR1 is SGDLS, CDR2 YYNGEE. The CDR3 is 16 residues long. The sample comes from a study of shared clonotypes between healthy human individuals. Genomic DNA per cell subset filled all wells of several immunoSEQ plates. This table comes from immunoSEQ multiplex PCR, and its TCRdb copy is limited to in-frame clones, with some not included. The table lists about 680,000 clones, around four fifths of them singletons.

The V call is TRBV9, the J call TRBJ2-4, with a tentative D call TRBD2 (6 bases). The origin of this receptor is a woman under 40 in good health. The specimen was memory CD4+ T cells sorted from blood. Subset noted: CD45RA-negative fraction. The CDR3 sequence: CASSASSGLAKNIQYF. CDR3 in DNA: TGTGCCAGCAGCGCTAGCTCGGGACTAGCCAAAAACATTCAGTACTTC.